This section outlines one TCR beta chain sequence together with its context. Its cognate antigen is unknown. The sample is drawn from a study of CXCR3-negative and CXCR3-positive naive CD8 T cells. Findings and limits, study-wide: TRB CDR3s of CXCR3-positive naive cells were more hydrophobic than those of CXCR3-negative naive cells. Naive subsets had comparable surface CD5, so TRB CDR3 properties gauged TCR strength.

Sorts performed in triplicate captured 300,000 to 350,000 cells each from every CD8+ T cell subset. Libraries were UMI-labeled 5' RACE TRB cDNA. TCRdb re-called the 5' RACE reads, yielding one record per CDR3 amino acid sequence without DNA. The listing records some 50,000 distinct CDR3 sequences. This CDR3 contains 14 residues. The chain joins TRBV12-3 or TRBV12-4 to TRBJ2-7. The TCR originated in a human donor in good health. Some clones in this sample may be carry-over from other donors' samples. The sample comprised naive CXCR3+ CD8+ T cells from blood. The subset here: CD45RO-CCR7+CD27+CD95- naive CD8+ T cells expressing CXCR3 (TNR3+). This CDR3 is CASSSTEPAYEQYF.